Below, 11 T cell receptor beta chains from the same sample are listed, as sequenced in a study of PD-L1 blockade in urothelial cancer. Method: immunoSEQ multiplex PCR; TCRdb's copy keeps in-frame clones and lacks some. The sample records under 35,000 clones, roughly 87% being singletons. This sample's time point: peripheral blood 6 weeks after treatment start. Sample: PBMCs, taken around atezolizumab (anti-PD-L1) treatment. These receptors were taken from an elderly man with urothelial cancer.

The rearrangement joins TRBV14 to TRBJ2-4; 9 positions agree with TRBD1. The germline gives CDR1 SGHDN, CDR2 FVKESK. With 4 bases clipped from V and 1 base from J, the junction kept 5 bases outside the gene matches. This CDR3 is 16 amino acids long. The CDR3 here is CASSPGQGSAKNIQYF. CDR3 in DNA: TGTGCCAGCAGCCCAGGACAGGGGAGCGCCAAAAACATTCAGTACTTC.

The CDR3 is CASSLLTGAGETQYF. The CDR3 DNA sequence: TGTGCCAGCAGCTTGCTAACAGGGGCAGGGGAGACCCAGTACTTC. The rearrangement uses TRBV5-6 and TRBJ2-5; 7 positions agree with TRBD1. This CDR3 is 15 amino acids long. Unmatched junction bases numbered 8, after V lost 1 base and J lost 5 bases. CDR1 is SGHDT, CDR2 YYEEEE, per germline.

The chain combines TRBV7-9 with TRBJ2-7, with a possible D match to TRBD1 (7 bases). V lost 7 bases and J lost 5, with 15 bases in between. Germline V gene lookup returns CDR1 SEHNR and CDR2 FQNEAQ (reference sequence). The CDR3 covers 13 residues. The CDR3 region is CASIPPRGDEQYF. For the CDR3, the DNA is TGTGCCAGCATCCCGCCCAGGGGGGACGAGCAGTACTTC.

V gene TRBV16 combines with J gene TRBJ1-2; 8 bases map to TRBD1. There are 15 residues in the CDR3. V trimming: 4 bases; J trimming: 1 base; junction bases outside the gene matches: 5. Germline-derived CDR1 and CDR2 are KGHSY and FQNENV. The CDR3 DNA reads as TGTGCCAGCAGCCCGGTGGGACAGGTTAACTATGGCTACACCTTC. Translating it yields CASSPVGQVNYGYTF.

CDR3 sequence reads: CASSLYTEAFF. CDR3 coding DNA: TGTGCCAGCAGCCTTTACACTGAAGCTTTCTTT. This chain connects TRBV7-2 to TRBJ1-1; D is unclear. The V gene's germline CDR1 is SGHTA and CDR2 FQGNSA. Trimming cost V 5 bases and J 3 bases, with 4 bases left between them. The CDR3 loop spans 11 amino acids. Complete variable domain (other parts from reference TRBV7-2 and TRBJ1-1): GAGVSQSPSNKVTEKGKDVELRCDPISGHTALYWYRQSLGQGLEFLIYFQGNSAPDKSGLPSDRFSAERTGGSVSTLTIQRTQQEDSAVYLCASSLYTEAFFGQGTRLTVV.

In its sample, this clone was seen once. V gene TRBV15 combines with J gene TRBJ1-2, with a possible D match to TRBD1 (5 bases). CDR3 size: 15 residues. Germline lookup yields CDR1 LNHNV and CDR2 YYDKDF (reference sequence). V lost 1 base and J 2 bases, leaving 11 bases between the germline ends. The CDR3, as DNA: TGTGCCACCAGCAGAGGGGGGGAGGGGAACTATGGCTACACCTTC. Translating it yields CATSRGGEGNYGYTF.

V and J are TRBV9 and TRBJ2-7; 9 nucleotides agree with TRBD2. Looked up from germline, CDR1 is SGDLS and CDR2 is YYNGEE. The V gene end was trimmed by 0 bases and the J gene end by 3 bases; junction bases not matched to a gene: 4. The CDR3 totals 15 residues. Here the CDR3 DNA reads TGTGCCAGCAGCGTAGCGGGTAGCGGGAGCTACGAGCAGTACTTC. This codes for CASSVAGSGSYEQYF.

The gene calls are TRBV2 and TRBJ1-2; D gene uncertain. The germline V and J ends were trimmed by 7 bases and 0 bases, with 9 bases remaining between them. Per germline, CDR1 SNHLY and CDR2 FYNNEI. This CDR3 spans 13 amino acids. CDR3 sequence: CASKYSANYGYTF. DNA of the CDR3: TGTGCCAGCAAATATTCTGCTAACTATGGCTACACCTTC.

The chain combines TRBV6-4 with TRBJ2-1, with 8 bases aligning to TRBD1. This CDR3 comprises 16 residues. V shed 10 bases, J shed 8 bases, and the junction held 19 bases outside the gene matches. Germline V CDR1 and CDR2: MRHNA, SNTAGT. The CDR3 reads CATQGQGASICDEQFF. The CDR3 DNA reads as TGTGCCACCCAGGGGCAGGGGGCTTCCATTTGCGATGAGCAGTTCTTC.

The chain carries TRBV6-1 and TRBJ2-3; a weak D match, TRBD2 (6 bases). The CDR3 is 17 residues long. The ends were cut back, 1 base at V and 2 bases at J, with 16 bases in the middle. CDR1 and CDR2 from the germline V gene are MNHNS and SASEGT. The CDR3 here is CASSEVSGVAVTDTQYF. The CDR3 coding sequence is TGTGCCAGCAGTGAAGTATCGGGGGTAGCGGTCACAGATACGCAGTATTTT.

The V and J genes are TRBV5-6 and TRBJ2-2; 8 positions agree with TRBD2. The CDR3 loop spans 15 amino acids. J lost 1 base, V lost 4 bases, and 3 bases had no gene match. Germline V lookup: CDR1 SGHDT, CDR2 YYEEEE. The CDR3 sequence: CASSRTSGNTGELFF. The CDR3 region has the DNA TGTGCCAGCAGCCGAACTAGCGGGAACACCGGGGAGCTGTTTTTT.